This T cell receptor (beta chain) was sequenced during a study of blood T cell repertoires in COVID-19. A few counts support this clone. Participants were aged about 18 to 90 years from more than 20 US areas. Cohorts were based on clinical histories the participants reported. Symptom resolution, clearance, or two negative PCRs marked donors in Cohort 3 as recovered. The V gene's germline CDR1 is SEHNR and CDR2 FQNEAQ (reference sequence). V gave up 4 bases and J gave up 3 bases, with 15 bases separating them. This CDR3 region has 15 residues. Clones were sequenced by immunoSEQ multiplex PCR, and TCRdb holds only the in-frame ones, with some missing. Of 300,000 to 400,000 clones in the sample, roughly 90% were seen once.

The TCR comes from a woman between 25 and 40 years old who had recovered from COVID-19. The V and J genes are TRBV7-9 and TRBJ1-2, with a weak D call TRBD1 (5 bases). Sequenced material: PBMCs or T cells enriched from blood (not recorded which). As DNA, the CDR3 is TGTGCCAGCAGCTCGCAGGGCCTCGAGGACTATGGCTACACCTTC. It translates to CASSSQGLEDYGYTF.